Listed below are T cell receptor beta chains from one sample, sequenced in a study of breast tumors, draining lymph nodes, adjacent tissues. TCRdb analysed the multiplex PCR reads with MiXCR anew, one entry per CDR3 protein. Among approximately 31,000 distinct CDR3 sequences listed, about 60% were seen once. The sample was breast tumor tissue. The source of these receptors is a female donor with breast cancer. Some clones in this sample may be carry-over from other donors' samples. Each CDR3 is given with its conserved first and last residue. The order of the fields is clone size, V gene, D gene, J gene, CDR3 DNA, CDR3 protein. A D gene is named only where the DNA matches it firmly. Only some rows state a clone size, as once, few, many or a class for expanded clones.

>NA|TRBV6-1|TRBD2|TRBJ2-1
TGTGCCAGCAGCCGGACTAGCGGGAGTACCCTCAGCTCCTACAATGAGCAGTTCTTC
CASSRTSGSTLSSYNEQFF
>NA|TRBV15|TRBD2|TRBJ2-7
TGTGTCACCAGCAGCGCTAGCGGGAGTTCCTACGAGCAGTACTTC
CVTSSASGSSYEQYF
>few|TRBV20-1|TRBD1|TRBJ1-6
TGCAGTGCTGGGGACAGGGGCCGGTCACCCCTCCACTTT
CSAGDRGRSPLHF
>NA|TRBV4-1|NA|TRBJ2-3
TGCGCCAGCAGCCAAGATGGTGGCGGGATTAGCACAGATACGCAGTATTTT
CASSQDGGGISTDTQYF
>many|TRBV5-6|NA|TRBJ1-6
TGTGCCAGCAGCTTGGAGTTGGGCTATAATTCACCCCTCCACTTT
CASSLELGYNSPLHF
>NA|TRBV5-1|NA|TRBJ1-2
TGCGCCAGCAGCTTGGAGGGGTTTTATGGCTATGGCTACACCTTC
CASSLEGFYGYGYTF
>once|TRBV6-1|NA|TRBJ1-6
TGTGCCAGCAGTACCGGACCCCGTGATTCACCCCTCCACTTT
CASSTGPRDSPLHF
>NA|TRBV25-1|NA|TRBJ1-2
TGTGCCAGCAGTATGGGGTTTATCTTTAGTGGCTACACCTTC
CASSMGFIFSGYTF
>many|TRBV5-6|TRBD2|TRBJ2-5
TGTGCCAGCAGCTTATTAGCGGGGGGGCCTGAGACCCAGTACTTC
CASSLLAGGPETQYF
>many|TRBV6-2/TRBV6-3|NA|TRBJ1-1
TGTGCCAGTAGGGACCCATCCACTGAAGCTTTCTTT
CASRDPSTEAFF
>many|TRBV20-1|NA|TRBJ2-5
TGCAGTGCTAGGCCGATCAGCGAAAGGCAAGAGACCCAGTACTTC
CSARPISERQETQYF
>NA|TRBV7-9|NA|TRBJ1-3
TGTGCCAGCAGCTTAGCTGGGGGCTCTGGAAACACCATATATTTT
CASSLAGGSGNTIYF
>medium-sized|TRBV5-1|NA|TRBJ1-2
TGCGCCAGCAGCTTGGGCGGCCGGGGGGGCTACACCTTC
CASSLGGRGGYTF
>medium-sized|TRBV5-1|TRBD2|TRBJ2-1
TGCGCCAGCAGCCCATACGGCCTAGCGGGAGGGGTTGAGCAGTTCTTC
CASSPYGLAGGVEQFF
>medium-sized|TRBV29-1|NA|TRBJ2-7
TGCAGCGTTGAAGATGTCAGGGACGAGCAGTACTTC
CSVEDVRDEQYF
>NA|TRBV9|TRBD2|TRBJ2-2
TGTGCCAGCAGCGTAGGACTAGCCCATACCCACACCGGGGAGCTGTTTTTT
CASSVGLAHTHTGELFF